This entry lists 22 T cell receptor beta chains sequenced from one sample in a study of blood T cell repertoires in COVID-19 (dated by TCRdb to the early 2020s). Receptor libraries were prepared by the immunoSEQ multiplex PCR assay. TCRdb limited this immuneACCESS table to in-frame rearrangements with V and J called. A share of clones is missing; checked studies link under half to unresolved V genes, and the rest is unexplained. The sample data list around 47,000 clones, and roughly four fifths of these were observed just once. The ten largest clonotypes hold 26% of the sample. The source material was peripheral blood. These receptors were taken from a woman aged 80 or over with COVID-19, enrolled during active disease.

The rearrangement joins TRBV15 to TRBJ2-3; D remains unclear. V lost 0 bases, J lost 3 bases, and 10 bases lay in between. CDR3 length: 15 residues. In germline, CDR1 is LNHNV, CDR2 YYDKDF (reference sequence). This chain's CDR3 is CATSRDGSRTDTQYF. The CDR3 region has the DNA TGTGCCACCAGCAGAGACGGTAGTCGGACAGATACGCAGTATTTT.

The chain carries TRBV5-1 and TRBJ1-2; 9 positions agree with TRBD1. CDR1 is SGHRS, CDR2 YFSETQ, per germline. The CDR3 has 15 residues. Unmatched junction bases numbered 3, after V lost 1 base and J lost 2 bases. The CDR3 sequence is CASSLSGTGNYGYTF. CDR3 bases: TGCGCCAGCAGCTTGTCGGGGACAGGGAACTATGGCTACACCTTC.

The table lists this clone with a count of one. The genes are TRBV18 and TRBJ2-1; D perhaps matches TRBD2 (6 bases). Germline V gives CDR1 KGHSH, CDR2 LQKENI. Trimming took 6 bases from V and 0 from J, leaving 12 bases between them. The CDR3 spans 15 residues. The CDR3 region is CASSRDGSSYNEQFF. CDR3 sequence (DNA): TGTGCCAGCTCCCGGGACGGGAGCTCCTACAATGAGCAGTTCTTC.

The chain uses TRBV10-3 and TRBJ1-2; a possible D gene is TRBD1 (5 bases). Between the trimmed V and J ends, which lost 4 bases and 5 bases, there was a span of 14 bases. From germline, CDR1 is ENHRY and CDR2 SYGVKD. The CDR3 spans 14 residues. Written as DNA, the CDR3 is TGTGCCATCAGTGGGGCAGGGCATAGGTATGGCTACACCTTC. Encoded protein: CAISGAGHRYGYTF.

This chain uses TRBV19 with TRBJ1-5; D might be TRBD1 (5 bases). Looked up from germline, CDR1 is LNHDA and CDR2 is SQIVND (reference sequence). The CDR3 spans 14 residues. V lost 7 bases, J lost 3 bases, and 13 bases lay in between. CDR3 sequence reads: CASTVGGDNQPQHF. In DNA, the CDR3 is TGTGCCAGTACTGTGGGGGGGGACAATCAGCCCCAGCATTTT.

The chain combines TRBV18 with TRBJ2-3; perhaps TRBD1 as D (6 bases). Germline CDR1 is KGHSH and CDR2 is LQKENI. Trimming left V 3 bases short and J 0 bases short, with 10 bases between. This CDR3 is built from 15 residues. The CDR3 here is CASSPRTDSTDTQYF. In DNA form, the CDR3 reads TGTGCCAGCTCACCTCGGACAGATAGCACAGATACGCAGTATTTT.

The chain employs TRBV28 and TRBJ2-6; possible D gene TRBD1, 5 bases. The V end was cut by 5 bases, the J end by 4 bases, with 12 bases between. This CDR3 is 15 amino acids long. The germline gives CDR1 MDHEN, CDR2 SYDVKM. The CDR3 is CASSKGATGANVLTF. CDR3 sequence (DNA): TGTGCCAGCAGTAAAGGGGCTACGGGGGCCAACGTCCTGACTTTC.

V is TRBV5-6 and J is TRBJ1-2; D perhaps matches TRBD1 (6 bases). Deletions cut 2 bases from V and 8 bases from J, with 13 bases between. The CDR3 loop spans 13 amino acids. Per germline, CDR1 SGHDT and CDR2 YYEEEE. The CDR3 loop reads CASSFTGPEGYTF. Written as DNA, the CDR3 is TGTGCCAGCAGCTTCACAGGGCCCGAGGGCTACACCTTC.

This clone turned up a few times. The CDR3 sequence: CASSSRPEMGTDTQYF. In DNA, the CDR3 is TGTGCCAGCAGCTCACGCCCGGAGATGGGCACAGATACGCAGTATTTT. V is TRBV9 and J is TRBJ2-3; D gene unclear. The CDR3 consists of 16 residues. Trimming removed 4 bases from V and 1 base from J, with 16 bases in between. CDR1 and CDR2 from the germline V gene are SGDLS and YYNGEE.

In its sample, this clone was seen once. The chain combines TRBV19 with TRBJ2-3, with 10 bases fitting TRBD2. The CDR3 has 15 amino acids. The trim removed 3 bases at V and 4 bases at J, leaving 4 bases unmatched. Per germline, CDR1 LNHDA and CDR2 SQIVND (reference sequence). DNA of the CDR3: TGTGCCAGTAGTATCGGGCTAGCGGGAGCAGATACGCAGTATTTT. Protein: CASSIGLAGADTQYF.

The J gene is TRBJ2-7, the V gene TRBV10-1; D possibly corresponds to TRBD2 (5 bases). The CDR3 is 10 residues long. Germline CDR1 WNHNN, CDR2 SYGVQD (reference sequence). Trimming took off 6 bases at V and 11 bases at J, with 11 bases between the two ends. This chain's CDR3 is CASRKTRKYF. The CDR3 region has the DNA TGCGCCAGCAGAAAAACTAGAAAGTACTTC.

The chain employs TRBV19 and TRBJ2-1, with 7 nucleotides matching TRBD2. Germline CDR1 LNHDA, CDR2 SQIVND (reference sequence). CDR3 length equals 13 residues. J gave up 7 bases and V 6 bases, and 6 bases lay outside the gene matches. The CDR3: CASRRNGGNEQFF. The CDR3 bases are TGTGCCAGTAGGCGGAACGGGGGGAATGAGCAGTTCTTC.

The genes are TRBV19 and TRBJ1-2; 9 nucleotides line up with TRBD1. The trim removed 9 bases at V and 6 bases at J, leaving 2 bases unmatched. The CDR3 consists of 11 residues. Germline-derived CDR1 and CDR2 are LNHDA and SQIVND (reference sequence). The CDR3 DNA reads TGTGCCAGCGGGACAGGGAATGGCTACACCTTC. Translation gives CASGTGNGYTF.

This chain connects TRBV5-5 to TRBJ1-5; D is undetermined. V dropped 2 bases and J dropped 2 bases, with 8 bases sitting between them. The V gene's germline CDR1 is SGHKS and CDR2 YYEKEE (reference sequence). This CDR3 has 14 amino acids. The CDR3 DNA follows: TGTGCCAGCAGCTTCATAGGAGGCAATCAGCCCCAGCATTTT. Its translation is CASSFIGGNQPQHF.

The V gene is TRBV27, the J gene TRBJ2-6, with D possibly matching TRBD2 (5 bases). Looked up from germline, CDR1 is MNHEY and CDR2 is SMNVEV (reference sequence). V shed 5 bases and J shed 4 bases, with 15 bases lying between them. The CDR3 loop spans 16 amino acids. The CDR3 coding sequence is TGTGCCAGCAGTCCCTCGAGGGCCTCGGGGGCCAACGTCCTGACTTTC. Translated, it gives CASSPSRASGANVLTF.

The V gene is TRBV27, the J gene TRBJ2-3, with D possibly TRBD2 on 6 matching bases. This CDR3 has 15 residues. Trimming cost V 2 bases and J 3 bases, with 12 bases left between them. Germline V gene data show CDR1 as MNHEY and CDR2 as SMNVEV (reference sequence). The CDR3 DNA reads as TGTGCCAGCAGTTTAATAGCGGTCGGAACAGATACGCAGTATTTT. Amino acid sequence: CASSLIAVGTDTQYF.

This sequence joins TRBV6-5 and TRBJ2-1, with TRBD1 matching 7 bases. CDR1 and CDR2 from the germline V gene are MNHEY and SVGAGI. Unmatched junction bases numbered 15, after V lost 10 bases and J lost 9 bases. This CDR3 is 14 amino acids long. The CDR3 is CATNPTTGKSEQFF. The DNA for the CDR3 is TGTGCCACCAATCCTACGACAGGGAAAAGTGAGCAGTTCTTC.

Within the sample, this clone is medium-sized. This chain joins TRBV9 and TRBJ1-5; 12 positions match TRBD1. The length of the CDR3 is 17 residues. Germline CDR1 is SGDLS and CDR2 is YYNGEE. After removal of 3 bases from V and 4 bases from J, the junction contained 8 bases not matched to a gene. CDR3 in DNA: TGTGCCAGCAGCGCCGGGGACAGGGGGCACATTAATCAGCCCCAGCATTTT. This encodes CASSAGDRGHINQPQHF.

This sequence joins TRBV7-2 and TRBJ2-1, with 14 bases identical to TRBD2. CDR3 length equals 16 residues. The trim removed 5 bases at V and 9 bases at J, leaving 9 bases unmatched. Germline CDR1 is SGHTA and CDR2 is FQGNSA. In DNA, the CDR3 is TGTGCCAGCAGCCCGCCGGGACTAGCGGGAGATACTGAGCAGTTCTTC. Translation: CASSPPGLAGDTEQFF.

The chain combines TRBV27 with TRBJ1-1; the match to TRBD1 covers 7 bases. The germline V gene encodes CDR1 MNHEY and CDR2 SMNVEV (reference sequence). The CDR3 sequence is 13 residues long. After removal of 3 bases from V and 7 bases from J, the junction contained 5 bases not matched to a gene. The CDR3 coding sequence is TGTGCCAGCAGTTTCAGCAGGGGGTATGAAGCTTTCTTT. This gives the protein CASSFSRGYEAFF.

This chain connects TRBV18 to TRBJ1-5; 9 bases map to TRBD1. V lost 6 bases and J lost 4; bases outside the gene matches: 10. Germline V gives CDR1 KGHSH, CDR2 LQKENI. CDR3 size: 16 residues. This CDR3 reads CASSRGTGQSNQPQHF. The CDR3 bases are TGTGCCAGCTCCCGAGGGACAGGGCAGTCGAATCAGCCCCAGCATTTT.

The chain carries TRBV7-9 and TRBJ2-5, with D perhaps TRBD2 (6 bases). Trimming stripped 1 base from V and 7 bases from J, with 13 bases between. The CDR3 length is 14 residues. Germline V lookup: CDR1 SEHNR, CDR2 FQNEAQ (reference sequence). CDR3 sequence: CASSLGPRRGTQYF. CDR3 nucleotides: TGTGCCAGCAGCTTAGGCCCACGGAGGGGGACCCAGTACTTC.